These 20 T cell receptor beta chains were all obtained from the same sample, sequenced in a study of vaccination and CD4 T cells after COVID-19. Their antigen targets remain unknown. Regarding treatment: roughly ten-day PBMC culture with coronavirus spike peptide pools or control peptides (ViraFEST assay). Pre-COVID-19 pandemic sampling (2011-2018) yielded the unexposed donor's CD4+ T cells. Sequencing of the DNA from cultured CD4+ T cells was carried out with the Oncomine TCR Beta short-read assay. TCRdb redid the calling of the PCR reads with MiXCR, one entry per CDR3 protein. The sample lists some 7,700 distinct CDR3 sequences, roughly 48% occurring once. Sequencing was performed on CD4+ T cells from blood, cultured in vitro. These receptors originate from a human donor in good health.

CDR3 nucleotide sequence: TGTGCCAGCAGAGCCGCCCGAGGGAGTTCTGGAAACACCATATATTTT. Amino acid sequence: CASRAARGSSGNTIYF. The rearrangement joins TRBV7-9 to TRBJ1-3; no firm D call. Germline CDR1 SEHNR, CDR2 FQNEAQ (reference sequence). Trimming cost V 6 bases and J 1 base, with 16 bases left between them. CDR3 length equals 16 residues.

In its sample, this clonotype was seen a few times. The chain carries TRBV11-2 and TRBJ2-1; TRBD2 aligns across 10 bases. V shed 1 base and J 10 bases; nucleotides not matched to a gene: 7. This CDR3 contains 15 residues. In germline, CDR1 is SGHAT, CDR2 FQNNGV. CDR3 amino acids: CASSLGLAGVGEQFF. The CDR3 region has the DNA TGTGCCAGCAGCTTAGGGCTAGCGGGAGTAGGAGAGCAGTTCTTC.

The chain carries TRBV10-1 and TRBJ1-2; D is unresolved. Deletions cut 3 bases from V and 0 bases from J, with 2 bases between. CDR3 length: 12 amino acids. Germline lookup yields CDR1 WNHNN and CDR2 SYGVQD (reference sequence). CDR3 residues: CASSDSNYGYTF. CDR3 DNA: TGCGCCAGCAGTGACTCTAACTATGGCTACACCTTC.

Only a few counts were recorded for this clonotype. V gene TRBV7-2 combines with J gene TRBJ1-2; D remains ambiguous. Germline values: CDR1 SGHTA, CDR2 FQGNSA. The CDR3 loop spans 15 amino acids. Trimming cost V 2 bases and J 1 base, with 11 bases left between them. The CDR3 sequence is CASSLPGGINYGYTF. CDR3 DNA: TGTGCCAGCAGCTTACCGGGTGGAATTAACTATGGCTACACCTTC.

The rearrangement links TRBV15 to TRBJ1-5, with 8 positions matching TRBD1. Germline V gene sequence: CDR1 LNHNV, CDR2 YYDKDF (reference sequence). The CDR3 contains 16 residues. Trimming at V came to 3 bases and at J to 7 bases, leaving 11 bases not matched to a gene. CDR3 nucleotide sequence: TGTGCCACCAGCAGGGACGCCGGACAGGGAACCCAGCCCCAGCATTTT. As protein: CATSRDAGQGTQPQHF. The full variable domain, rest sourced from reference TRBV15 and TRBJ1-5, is DAMVIQNPRYQVTQFGKPVTLSCSQTLNHNVMYWYQQKSSQAPKLLFHYYDKDFNNEADTPDNFQSRRPNTSFCFLDIRSPGLGDTAMYLCATSRDAGQGTQPQHFGDGTRLSIL.

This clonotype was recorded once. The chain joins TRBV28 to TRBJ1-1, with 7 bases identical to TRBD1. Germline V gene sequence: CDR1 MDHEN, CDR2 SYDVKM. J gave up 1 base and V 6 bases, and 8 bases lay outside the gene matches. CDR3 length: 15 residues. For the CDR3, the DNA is TGTGCCAGCAGGTGGGGGCGACAGGGGAACACTGAAGCTTTCTTT. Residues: CASRWGRQGNTEAFF.

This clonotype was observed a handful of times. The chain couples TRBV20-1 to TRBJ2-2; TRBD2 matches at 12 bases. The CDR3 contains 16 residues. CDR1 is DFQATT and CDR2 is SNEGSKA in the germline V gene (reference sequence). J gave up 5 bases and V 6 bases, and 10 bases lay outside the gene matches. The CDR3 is CSAQRAGTSGTGELFF. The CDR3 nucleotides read TGCAGTGCGCAAAGAGCCGGGACTAGCGGGACCGGGGAGCTGTTTTTT.

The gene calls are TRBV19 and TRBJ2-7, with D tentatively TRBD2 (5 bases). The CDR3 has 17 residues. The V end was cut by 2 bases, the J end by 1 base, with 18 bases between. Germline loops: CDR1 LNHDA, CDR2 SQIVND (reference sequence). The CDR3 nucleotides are TGTGCCAGTAGTATAAAGGCGGGCGAAACGAGGTCCTACGAGCAGTACTTC. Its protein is CASSIKAGETRSYEQYF. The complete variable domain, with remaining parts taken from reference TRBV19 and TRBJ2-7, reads DGGITQSPKYLFRKEGQNVTLSCEQNLNHDAMYWYRQDPGQGLRLIYYSQIVNDFQKGDIAEGYSVSREKKESFPLTVTSAQKNPTAFYLCASSIKAGETRSYEQYFGPGTRLTVT.

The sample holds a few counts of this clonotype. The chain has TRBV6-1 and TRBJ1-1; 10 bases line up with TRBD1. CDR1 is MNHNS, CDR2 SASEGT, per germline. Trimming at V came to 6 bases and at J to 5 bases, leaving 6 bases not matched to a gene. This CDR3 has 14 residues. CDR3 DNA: TGTGCCAGCAGGCCCTCGGACAGGGGGACTGAAGCTTTCTTT. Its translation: CASRPSDRGTEAFF.

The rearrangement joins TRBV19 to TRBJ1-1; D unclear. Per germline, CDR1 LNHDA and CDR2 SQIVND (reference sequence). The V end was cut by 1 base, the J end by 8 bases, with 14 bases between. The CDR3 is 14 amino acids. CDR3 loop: CASSIGSFAAEAFF. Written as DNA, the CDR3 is TGTGCCAGTAGTATAGGAAGCTTTGCTGCCGAAGCTTTCTTT.

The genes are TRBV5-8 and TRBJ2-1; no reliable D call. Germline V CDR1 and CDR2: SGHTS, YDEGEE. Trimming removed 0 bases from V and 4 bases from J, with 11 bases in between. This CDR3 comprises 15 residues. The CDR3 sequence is CASSLGQQSYNEQFF. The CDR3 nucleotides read TGTGCCAGCAGCTTGGGTCAACAGTCTTACAATGAGCAGTTCTTC. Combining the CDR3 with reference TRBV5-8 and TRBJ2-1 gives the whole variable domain EAGVTQSPTHLIKTRGQQATLRCSPISGHTSVYWYQQALGLGLQFLLWYDEGEERNRGNFPPRFSGRQFPNYSSELNVNALELEDSALYLCASSLGQQSYNEQFFGPGTRLTVL.

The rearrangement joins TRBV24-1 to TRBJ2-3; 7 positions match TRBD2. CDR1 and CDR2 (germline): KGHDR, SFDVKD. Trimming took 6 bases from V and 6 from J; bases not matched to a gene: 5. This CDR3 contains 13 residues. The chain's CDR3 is CATSSAGLDTQYF. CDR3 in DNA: TGTGCCACCAGTTCAGCGGGGCTGGATACGCAGTATTTT.

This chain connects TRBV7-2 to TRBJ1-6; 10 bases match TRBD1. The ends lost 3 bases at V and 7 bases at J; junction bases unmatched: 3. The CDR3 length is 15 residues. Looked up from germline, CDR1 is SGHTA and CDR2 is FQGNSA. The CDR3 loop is CASSFRDRGNSPLHF. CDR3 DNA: TGTGCCAGCAGCTTCCGGGACAGGGGAAATTCACCCCTCCACTTT.

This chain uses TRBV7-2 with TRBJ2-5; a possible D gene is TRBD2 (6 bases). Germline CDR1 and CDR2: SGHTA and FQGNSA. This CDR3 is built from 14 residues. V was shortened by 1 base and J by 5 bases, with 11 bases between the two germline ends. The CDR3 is CASSLGGGGETQYF. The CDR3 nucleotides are TGTGCCAGCAGCTTAGGTGGCGGAGGGGAGACCCAGTACTTC.

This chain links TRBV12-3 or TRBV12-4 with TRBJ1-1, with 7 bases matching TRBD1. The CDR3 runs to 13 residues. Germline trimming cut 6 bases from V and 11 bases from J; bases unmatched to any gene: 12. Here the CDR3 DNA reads TGTGCCAGCAGCTCCAGAACCGGGACAGATGCTTTCTTT. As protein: CASSSRTGTDAFF.

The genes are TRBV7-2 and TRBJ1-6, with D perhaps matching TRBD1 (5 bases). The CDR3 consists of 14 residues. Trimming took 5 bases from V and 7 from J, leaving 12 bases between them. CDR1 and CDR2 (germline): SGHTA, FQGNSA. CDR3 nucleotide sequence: TGTGCCAGCAGCCTAATCCACAGGAATTCACCCCTCCACTTT. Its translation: CASSLIHRNSPLHF.

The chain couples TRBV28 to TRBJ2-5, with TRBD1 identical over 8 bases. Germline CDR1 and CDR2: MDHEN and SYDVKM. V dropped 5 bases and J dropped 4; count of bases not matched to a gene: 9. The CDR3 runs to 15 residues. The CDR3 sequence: CASSPIDRGGETQYF. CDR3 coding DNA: TGTGCCAGCAGTCCTATAGACAGGGGAGGAGAGACCCAGTACTTC. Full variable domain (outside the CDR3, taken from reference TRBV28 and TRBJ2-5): DVKVTQSSRYLVKRTGEKVFLECVQDMDHENMFWYRQDPGLGLRLIYFSYDVKMKEKGDIPEGYSVSREKKERFSLILESASTNQTSMYLCASSPIDRGGETQYFGPGTRLLVL.

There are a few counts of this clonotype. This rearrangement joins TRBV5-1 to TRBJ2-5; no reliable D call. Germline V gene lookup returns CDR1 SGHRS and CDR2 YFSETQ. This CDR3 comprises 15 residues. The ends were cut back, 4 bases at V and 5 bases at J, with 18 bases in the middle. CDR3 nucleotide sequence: TGCGCCAGCAGCCTCGGCTTGGCAGGCGTGGAGACCCAGTACTTC. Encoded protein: CASSLGLAGVETQYF.

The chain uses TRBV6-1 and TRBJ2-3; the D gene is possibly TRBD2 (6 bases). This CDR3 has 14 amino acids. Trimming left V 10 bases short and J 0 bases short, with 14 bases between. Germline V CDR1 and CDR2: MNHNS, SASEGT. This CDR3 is CATWAGFSTDTQYF. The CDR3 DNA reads TGTGCCACTTGGGCGGGGTTTAGCACAGATACGCAGTATTTT.

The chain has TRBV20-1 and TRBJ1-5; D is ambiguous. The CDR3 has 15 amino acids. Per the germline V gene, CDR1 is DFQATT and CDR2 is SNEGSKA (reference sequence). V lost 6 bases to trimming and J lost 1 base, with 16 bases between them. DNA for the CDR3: TGCAGTGCCCGCGGGTCGGTGGGAAGCAATCAGCCCCAGCATTTT. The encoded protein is CSARGSVGSNQPQHF.